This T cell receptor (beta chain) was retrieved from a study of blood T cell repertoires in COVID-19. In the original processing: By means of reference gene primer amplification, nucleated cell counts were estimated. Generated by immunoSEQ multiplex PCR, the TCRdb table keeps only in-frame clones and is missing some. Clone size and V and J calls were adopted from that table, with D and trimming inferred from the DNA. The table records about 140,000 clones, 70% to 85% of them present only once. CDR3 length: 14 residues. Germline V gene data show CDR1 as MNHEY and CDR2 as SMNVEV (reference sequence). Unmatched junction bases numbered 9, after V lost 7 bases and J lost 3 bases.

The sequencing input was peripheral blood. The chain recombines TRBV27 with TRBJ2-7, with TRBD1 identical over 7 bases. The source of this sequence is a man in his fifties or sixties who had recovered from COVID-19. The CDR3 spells CASTLRQGRYEQYF. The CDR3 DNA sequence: TGTGCCAGCACCCTCAGACAGGGACGCTACGAGCAGTACTTC.